This T cell receptor beta chain derives from a study of blood T cell repertoires in COVID-19. Germline assignment: CDR1 SGHTA and CDR2 FQGNSA. V shed 3 bases, J shed 2 bases, and the junction held 13 bases outside the gene matches. This CDR3 region has 17 residues. Sequenced by immunoSEQ multiplex PCR; TCRdb stores in-frame clones only, minus some. The sample carries 150,000 or so clones, 80% to 90% recorded once. The sample consisted of peripheral blood. The chain is built from TRBV7-2 and TRBJ2-7; the match to TRBD1 covers 7 bases. The receptor was isolated from a man aged 18 to 30 with COVID-19, enrolled during active disease. CDR3 coding DNA: TGTGCCAGCAGCTTCCGACAGGGAGCCCCGTCAACCTACGAGCAGTACTTC. It is translated as CASSFRQGAPSTYEQYF.